The 32 T cell receptor beta chains listed next were all sequenced from one sample in a study of cytomegalovirus exposure and HLA in healthy donors. The PCR contained 60 Vbeta and 13 Jbeta primers. The data were produced by immunoSEQ multiplex PCR, yet TCRdb's version contains in-frame clones alone and is incomplete. The sample holds more than 65,000 clones; around 76% are singletons and the top ten take 5.5% to 6%. The specimen sequenced was PBMCs. These receptors originate from a man between 18 and 29 years old in good health and CMV-seropositive.

The gene calls are TRBV7-8 and TRBJ2-4; the D gene is possibly TRBD2 (5 bases). Germline-derived CDR1 and CDR2 are SGHVS and FQNEAQ. The CDR3 runs 15 residues. Trimming stripped 5 bases from V and 0 bases from J, with 11 bases between. This CDR3 is CASSLEGLAKNIQYF. The CDR3 region has the DNA TGTGCCAGCAGCCTCGAGGGCCTAGCCAAAAACATTCAGTACTTC.

Comment on this clone: The same CDR3 arises from other DNA sequences in this sample as well. The chain combines TRBV18 with TRBJ1-1; no clear D gene. The CDR3 runs to 13 residues. Trimming shortened V by 2 bases and J by 1 base, and 5 bases separated the two germline ends. Germline lookup yields CDR1 KGHSH and CDR2 LQKENI. The DNA of the CDR3 is TGTGCCAGCTCACCATTGAGGAACACTGAAGCTTTCTTT. As protein: CASSPLRNTEAFF. Full variable domain (remainder filled in from reference TRBV18 and TRBJ1-1): NAGVMQNPRHLVRRRGQEARLRCSPMKGHSHVYWYRQLPEEGLKFMVYLQKENIIDESGMPKERFSAEFPKEGPSILRIQQVVRGDSAAYFCASSPLRNTEAFFGQGTRLTVV.

V gene TRBV4-2 combines with J gene TRBJ2-7; 8 nucleotides align to TRBD2. V shed 1 base and J 1 base; nucleotides not matched to a gene: 18. The germline V gene encodes CDR1 LGHNA and CDR2 YNFKEQ. This CDR3 is built from 20 residues. CDR3 sequence reads: CASSQGPPLTSASFSYEQYF. CDR3 in DNA: TGTGCCAGCAGCCAAGGGCCGCCCCTGACTAGCGCGTCGTTTTCCTACGAGCAGTACTTC.

The chain carries TRBV6-5 and TRBJ2-2; the D gene is possibly TRBD2 (6 bases). Between the trimmed V and J ends, which lost 3 bases and 1 base, there was a span of 9 bases. This CDR3 has 15 amino acids. Germline V lookup: CDR1 MNHEY, CDR2 SVGAGI. This CDR3 is CASSYNSGNTGELFF. The CDR3 coding sequence is TGTGCCAGCAGTTATAATAGCGGGAACACCGGGGAGCTGTTTTTT.

The chain is built from TRBV15 and TRBJ2-4; D unclear. CDR1 is LNHNV and CDR2 is YYDKDF in the germline V gene (reference sequence). Deletions cut 0 bases from V and 8 bases from J, with 5 bases between. The CDR3 runs to 12 residues. This CDR3 reads CATSRDIDIQYF. The CDR3 DNA reads as TGTGCCACCAGCAGAGATATTGACATTCAGTACTTC.

This CDR3 is CASSLGTGLNTEAFF. CDR3 nucleotides: TGTGCCAGCAGCCTTGGGACAGGTTTGAACACTGAAGCTTTCTTT. The J gene is TRBJ1-1, the V gene TRBV14, with 8 bases matching TRBD1. The CDR3 spans 15 residues. Germline loops: CDR1 SGHDN, CDR2 FVKESK. V lost 4 bases, J lost 0 bases, and 4 bases stayed unmatched. The full variable domain, its missing parts supplied by reference TRBV14 and TRBJ1-1, is EAGVTQFPSHSVIEKGQTVTLRCDPISGHDNLYWYRRVMGKEIKFLLHFVKESKQDESGMPNNRFLAERTGGTYSTLKVQPAELEDSGVYFCASSLGTGLNTEAFFGQGTRLTVV.

This clone has just one count. This chain joins TRBV6-1 and TRBJ2-3; TRBD2 matches 9 bases. The CDR3 has 15 residues. V shed 6 bases and J 5 bases; nucleotides not matched to a gene: 9. Germline-derived CDR1 and CDR2 are MNHNS and SASEGT. The CDR3 nucleotides read TGTGCCAGCAGCGAGGTCGGGACTAGCTTAGATACGCAGTATTTT. Translating it yields CASSEVGTSLDTQYF.

V and J are TRBV29-1 and TRBJ2-1, with D possibly being TRBD2 (6 bases). The CDR3 spans 12 residues. Looked up from germline, CDR1 is SQVTM and CDR2 is ANQGSEA. The V and J ends lost 6 bases and 7 bases respectively, with 13 bases between them. In nucleotides, the CDR3 is TGCAGCGTCCTCGCCGGAGGGAATGAGCAGTTCTTC. This codes for CSVLAGGNEQFF.

This chain uses TRBV6-4 with TRBJ1-1; no clear D. CDR1 is MRHNA and CDR2 is SNTAGT in the germline V gene. This CDR3 is 14 amino acids long. The V and J ends lost 5 bases and 1 base respectively, with 11 bases between them. CDR3 bases: TGTGCCAGCAGTCTCCGCACGGGGAACACTGAAGCTTTCTTT. Translating it yields CASSLRTGNTEAFF.

The chain uses TRBV28 and TRBJ2-1; 8 bases align to TRBD2. The germline CDR1 and CDR2 sequences are MDHEN and SYDVKM. J lost 10 bases, V lost 8 bases, and 10 bases had no gene match. CDR3 size: 13 residues. CDR3 nucleotide sequence: TGTGCCAGCCGATTAGCGGGATCATCCGAGCAGTTCTTC. Translated: CASRLAGSSEQFF.

The chain links TRBV7-8 to TRBJ1-4; D not certain. The V gene's germline CDR1 is SGHVS and CDR2 FQNEAQ. Trimming stripped 0 bases from V and 0 bases from J, with 8 bases between. This CDR3 is 16 amino acids long. The CDR3, as DNA: TGTGCCAGCAGCTTAGCGCGGTTCGCAACTAATGAAAAACTGTTTTTT. Amino acids: CASSLARFATNEKLFF.

This sequence joins TRBV7-2 and TRBJ2-7, with D maybe TRBD1 (6 bases). The CDR3 loop spans 15 amino acids. Trimming removed 4 bases at V and 2 bases at J, with 15 bases between. CDR1 and CDR2 (germline): SGHTA, FQGNSA. The CDR3 spells CASSSSRGTTYEQYF. The CDR3 DNA follows: TGTGCCAGCAGCTCTAGTAGGGGGACAACCTACGAGCAGTACTTC.

The rearrangement links TRBV14 to TRBJ2-4; possibly TRBD2 for D (5 bases). Looked up from germline, CDR1 is SGHDN and CDR2 is FVKESK. The CDR3 runs to 14 residues. Trimming pared 3 bases from V and 12 bases from J, leaving 18 bases between. The CDR3 DNA reads as TGTGCCAGCAGCCATGATCTCACCCCGGGGAATCAGTACTTC. This sequence encodes CASSHDLTPGNQYF.

The rearrangement joins TRBV28 to TRBJ2-7, with 11 bases identical to TRBD2. CDR1 is MDHEN, CDR2 SYDVKM, per germline. The V and J ends lost 5 bases and 2 bases, in that order; junction bases with no gene match: 5. The CDR3 has 15 amino acids. The CDR3, as DNA: TGTGCCAGCAGTCCTGGACTAGCGGGTGCCTACGAGCAGTACTTC. Translating gives CASSPGLAGAYEQYF.

The V call is TRBV4-1, the J call TRBJ2-1; weak D call: TRBD2 (5 bases). V gave up 1 base and J gave up 1 base, with 11 bases separating them. In germline, CDR1 is MGHRA, CDR2 YSYEKL. The CDR3 extends over 16 amino acids. This chain's CDR3 is CASSQVGRRSYNEQFF. The DNA of the CDR3 is TGCGCCAGCAGCCAAGTCGGACGGAGGTCCTACAATGAGCAGTTCTTC.

This chain uses TRBV2 with TRBJ2-7, with 10 positions matching TRBD2. J was trimmed by 2 bases and V by 8 bases; bases with no gene match: 6. Germline V gives CDR1 SNHLY, CDR2 FYNNEI. The CDR3 consists of 14 residues. CDR3 coding DNA: TGTGCCAGCGTCGGACTAGCGGAAACCTACGAGCAGTACTTC. Encoded protein: CASVGLAETYEQYF.

V gene TRBV5-1 combines with J gene TRBJ2-7, with 9 bases that match TRBD1. The ends lost 1 base at V and 6 bases at J; junction bases unmatched: 5. The germline CDR1 and CDR2 sequences are SGHRS and YFSETQ. The CDR3 extends over 14 amino acids. CDR3 residues: CASSLTGGIAEQYF. The CDR3 coding sequence is TGCGCCAGCAGCTTGACAGGGGGCATTGCCGAGCAGTACTTC.

V usage is TRBV6-5 and J usage is TRBJ2-1; 7 bases match TRBD2. Germline assignment: CDR1 MNHEY and CDR2 SVGAGI. The V and J ends lost 2 bases and 4 bases, in that order; junction bases with no gene match: 2. This CDR3 contains 14 residues. The DNA of the CDR3 is TGTGCCAGCAGTTACGCTAGCGGATACAATGAGCAGTTCTTC. Its translation: CASSYASGYNEQFF.

This clone was counted a single time. The chain carries TRBV5-1 and TRBJ2-3, with no clear D. CDR3 length: 14 amino acids. Germline V gives CDR1 SGHRS, CDR2 YFSETQ. V was pared by 6 bases and J by 2 bases, with 13 bases between. CDR3 nucleotides: TGCGCCAGCACAAAAACTACGCACACAGATACGCAGTATTTT. Its protein is CASTKTTHTDTQYF.

The V call is TRBV6-5, the J call TRBJ1-1, with D tentatively TRBD1 (6 bases). Looked up from germline, CDR1 is MNHEY and CDR2 is SVGAGI. The CDR3 covers 13 residues. Trimming removed 0 bases from V and 11 bases from J, with 13 bases in between. CDR3 residues: CASSYSAGALAFF. CDR3 in DNA: TGTGCCAGCAGTTACTCAGCAGGGGCCTTGGCTTTCTTT.

This clone was counted once. V gene TRBV7-2 combines with J gene TRBJ1-1; D is unresolved. V gave up 5 bases and J gave up 4 bases, with 20 bases separating them. Germline lookup yields CDR1 SGHTA and CDR2 FQGNSA. CDR3 length equals 16 residues. CDR3 region: CASSRGPGEMITEAFF. Here the CDR3 DNA reads TGTGCCAGCAGCCGAGGGCCCGGTGAGATGATCACTGAAGCTTTCTTT.

V is TRBV28 and J is TRBJ1-5, with 8 nucleotides matching TRBD1. Germline CDR1 is MDHEN and CDR2 is SYDVKM. The CDR3 is 13 residues long. With 6 bases clipped from V and 6 bases from J, the junction kept 4 bases outside the gene matches. The CDR3, as DNA: TGTGCCAGCAGACAGGGGGATAGTCAGCCCCAGCATTTT. This gives the protein CASRQGDSQPQHF.

This sequence joins TRBV6-6 and TRBJ2-5, with D possibly being TRBD2 (5 bases). CDR3 length: 11 amino acids. V dropped 8 bases and J dropped 5 bases, with 9 bases sitting between them. Germline assignment: CDR1 MNHNY and CDR2 SVGAGI (reference sequence). The CDR3 reads CASGGGETQYF. In nucleotides, the CDR3 is TGTGCCAGCGGAGGCGGGGAGACCCAGTACTTC.

The chain couples TRBV5-1 to TRBJ1-5, with 8 bases fitting TRBD1. Germline V CDR1 and CDR2: SGHRS, YFSETQ. The junction had 6 bases not matched to a gene; V was cut back by 4 bases and J by 6 bases. CDR3 length equals 14 residues. The CDR3 DNA sequence: TGCGCCAGCAGCCCCTGGACAGGGATTCAGCCCCAGCATTTT. Residues: CASSPWTGIQPQHF.

This clone was seen only a few times. CDR3 coding DNA: TGTGCCAGCAGTTCGAGAGGGTTTTGGTCCCCCTACGAGCAGTACTTC. The encoded protein is CASSSRGFWSPYEQYF. The chain joins TRBV28 to TRBJ2-7, with D possibly TRBD2 on 5 matching bases. Trimming took 4 bases from V and 2 from J, leaving 18 bases between them. The CDR3 loop spans 16 amino acids. Germline CDR1 and CDR2: MDHEN and SYDVKM.

This clone was seen more than once but under ten times. The chain couples TRBV15 to TRBJ2-3; D call uncertain. The germline V gene encodes CDR1 LNHNV and CDR2 YYDKDF (reference sequence). V shed 0 bases and J shed 6 bases, with 13 bases lying between them. CDR3 length: 15 amino acids. The CDR3 spells CATSRDTPTVDTQYF. CDR3 coding DNA: TGTGCCACCAGCAGAGACACCCCTACAGTGGATACGCAGTATTTT.

The chain combines TRBV28 with TRBJ2-1; no clear D. Germline V CDR1 and CDR2: MDHEN, SYDVKM. The CDR3 extends over 13 amino acids. Trimming left V 10 bases short and J 4 bases short, with 14 bases between. The chain's CDR3 is CATTGDRYNEQFF. Here the CDR3 DNA reads TGTGCCACCACGGGTGACCGTTACAATGAGCAGTTCTTC.

In its sample, this clone was seen a few times. The chain uses TRBV6-5 and TRBJ2-1; perhaps TRBD1 as D (5 bases). CDR1 MNHEY and CDR2 SVGAGI come from the germline V gene. Deletions cut 6 bases from V and 2 bases from J, with 11 bases between. The CDR3 runs 14 residues. The CDR3 DNA reads as TGTGCCAGCAGCCGCAGGGAAACCTACAATGAGCAGTTCTTC. This codes for CASSRRETYNEQFF.

The genes are TRBV6-5 and TRBJ1-5; TRBD1 might be the D (5 bases). Germline V CDR1 and CDR2: MNHEY, SVGAGI. This CDR3 has 15 residues. V was trimmed by 6 bases and J by 3 bases, leaving 15 bases between them. In DNA, the CDR3 is TGTGCCAGCAGCCTGGGGGGAGGGGTCAATCAGCCCCAGCATTTT. Encoded protein: CASSLGGGVNQPQHF.

This chain connects TRBV5-1 to TRBJ1-4; the D is unclear. The V gene lost 6 bases and the J gene lost 3 bases, with 9 bases spanning the gap. The germline CDR1 and CDR2 sequences are SGHRS and YFSETQ. CDR3 length: 13 amino acids. The CDR3 bases are TGCGCCAGCATGGCGGAGCCTAATGAAAAACTGTTTTTT. This translates into CASMAEPNEKLFF.

This clone showed up just a few times. The gene calls are TRBV28 and TRBJ1-2; perhaps TRBD1 as D (6 bases). Germline V CDR1 and CDR2: MDHEN, SYDVKM. The CDR3 totals 15 residues. V was pared by 1 base and J by 4 bases, with 13 bases between. The CDR3 coding sequence is TGTGCCAGCAGTTTATTTGTCAGGGGCGGCTATGGCTACACCTTC. Translating gives CASSLFVRGGYGYTF.

The V call is TRBV28, the J call TRBJ1-1; 8 bases match TRBD1. This CDR3 is 13 amino acids long. Trimming removed 6 bases from V and 3 bases from J; junction bases left unmatched: 3. Germline V lookup: CDR1 MDHEN, CDR2 SYDVKM. CDR3 sequence: CASRTGGYTEAFF. In DNA form, the CDR3 reads TGTGCCAGCAGAACAGGGGGGTACACTGAAGCTTTCTTT.